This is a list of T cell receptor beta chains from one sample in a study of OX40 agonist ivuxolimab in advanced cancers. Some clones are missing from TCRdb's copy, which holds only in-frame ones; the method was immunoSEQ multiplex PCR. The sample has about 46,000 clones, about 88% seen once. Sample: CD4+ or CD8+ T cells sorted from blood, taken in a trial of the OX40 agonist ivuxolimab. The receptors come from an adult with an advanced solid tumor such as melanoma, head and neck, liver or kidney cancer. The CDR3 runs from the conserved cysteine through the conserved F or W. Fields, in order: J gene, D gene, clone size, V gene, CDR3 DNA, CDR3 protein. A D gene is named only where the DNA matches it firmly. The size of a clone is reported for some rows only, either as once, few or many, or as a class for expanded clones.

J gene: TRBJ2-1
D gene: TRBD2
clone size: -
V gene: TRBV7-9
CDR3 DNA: TGTGCCAGCAGCTTAGCAGCTAGCGGGGGATGGTACAATGAGCAGTTCTTC
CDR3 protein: CASSLAASGGWYNEQFF

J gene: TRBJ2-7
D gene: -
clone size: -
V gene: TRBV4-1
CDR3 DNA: TGCGCCAGCAGCGCCGTTGCCTCCCCCCACGAGCAGTACTTC
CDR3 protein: CASSAVASPHEQYF

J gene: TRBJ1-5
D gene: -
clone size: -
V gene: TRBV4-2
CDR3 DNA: TGTGCCAGCAGCCATGGGGTCCTTCAGCCCCAGCATTTT
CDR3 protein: CASSHGVLQPQHF

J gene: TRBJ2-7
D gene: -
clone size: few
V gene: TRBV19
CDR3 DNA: TGTGCCAGTAGTACCGGGACAACTGGGACCTCGCAGTACTTC
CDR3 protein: CASSTGTTGTSQYF

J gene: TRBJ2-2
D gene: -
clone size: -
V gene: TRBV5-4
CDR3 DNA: TGTGCCAGCATCCTGGGAGGCCGTGGTGGCGGGGAGCTGTTTTTT
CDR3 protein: CASILGGRGGGELFF

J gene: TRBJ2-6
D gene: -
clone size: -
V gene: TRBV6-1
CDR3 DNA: TGTGCCAGCATCCAGAGCCTTTCTGGGGCCAACGTCCTGACTTTC
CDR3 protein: CASIQSLSGANVLTF

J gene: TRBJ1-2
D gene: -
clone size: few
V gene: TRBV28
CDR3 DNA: TGTGCCAGCACTTCCGGTGGAGGGATTAACTATGGCTACACCTTC
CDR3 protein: CASTSGGGINYGYTF

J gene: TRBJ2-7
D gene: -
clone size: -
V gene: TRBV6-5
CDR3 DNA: TGTGCCAGCAGTTACGGGAACTACTACGAGCAGTACTTC
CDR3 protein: CASSYGNYYEQYF

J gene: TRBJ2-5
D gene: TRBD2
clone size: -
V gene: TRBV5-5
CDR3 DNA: TGTGCCAGCAGCTGGGGGGGAGAGACCCAGTACTTC
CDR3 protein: CASSWGGETQYF

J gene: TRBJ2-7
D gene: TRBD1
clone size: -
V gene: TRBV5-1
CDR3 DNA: TGCGCCAGCAGCTTGGACAGGGGCCACTACGAGCAGTACTTC
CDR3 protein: CASSLDRGHYEQYF

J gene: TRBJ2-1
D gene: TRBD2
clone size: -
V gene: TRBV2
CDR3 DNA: TGTGCCAGCAGTCATACGAGCGGGAGGTACTACAATGAGCAGTTCTTC
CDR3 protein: CASSHTSGRYYNEQFF

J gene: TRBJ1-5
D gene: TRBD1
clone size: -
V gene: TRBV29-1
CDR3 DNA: TGCAGCGCCATGACAGGGGATAATCAGCCCCAGCATTTT
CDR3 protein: CSAMTGDNQPQHF

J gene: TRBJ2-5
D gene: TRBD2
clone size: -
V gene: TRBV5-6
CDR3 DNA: TGTGCCAGCAGCTTGTTTGGACTAGCGGGATCCGTCGTGACCCAGTACTTC
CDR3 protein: CASSLFGLAGSVVTQYF

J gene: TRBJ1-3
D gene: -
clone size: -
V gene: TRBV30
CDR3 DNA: TGTGCCTGGAAAAAAGCTGGAAACACCATATATTTT
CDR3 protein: CAWKKAGNTIYF

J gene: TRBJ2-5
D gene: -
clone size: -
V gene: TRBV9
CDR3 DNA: TGTGCCAGCAGCACGGGCCTCGGGGAGCAGTACTTC
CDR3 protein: CASSTGLGEQYF

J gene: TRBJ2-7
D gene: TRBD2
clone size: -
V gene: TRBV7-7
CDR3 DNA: TGTGCTAGCTGGCCTCTTCAGGGACTAGCGTCCCACGAGCAGTACTTC
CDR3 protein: CASWPLQGLASHEQYF

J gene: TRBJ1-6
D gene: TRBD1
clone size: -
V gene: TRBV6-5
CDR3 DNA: TGTGCCAGCAGATCAGGGACAGTCCATAATTCACCCCTCCACTTT
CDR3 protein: CASRSGTVHNSPLHF

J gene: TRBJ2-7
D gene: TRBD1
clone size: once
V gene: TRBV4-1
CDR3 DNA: TGCGCCAGCAGCCAAGCCCGGGACAGTTCCTACGAGCAGTACTTC
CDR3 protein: CASSQARDSSYEQYF

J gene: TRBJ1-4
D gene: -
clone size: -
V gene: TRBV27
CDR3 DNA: TGTGCCAGCAGCTATCAGAAACTGTTTTTT
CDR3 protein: CASSYQKLFF

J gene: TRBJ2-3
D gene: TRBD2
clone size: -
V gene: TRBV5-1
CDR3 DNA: TGCGCCAGCAGCTTCACGGGGGGTAGCACAGATACGCAGTATTTT
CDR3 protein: CASSFTGGSTDTQYF

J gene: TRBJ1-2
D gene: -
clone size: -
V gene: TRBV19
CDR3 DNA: TGTGCCAGTAGTAATGACCGACTTGGCGGCTACACCTTC
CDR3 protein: CASSNDRLGGYTF

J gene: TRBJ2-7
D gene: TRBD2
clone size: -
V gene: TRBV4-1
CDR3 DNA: TGCGCCAGCAGCCAAACGACTAGCGGGACGTACGAGCAGTACTTC
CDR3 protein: CASSQTTSGTYEQYF

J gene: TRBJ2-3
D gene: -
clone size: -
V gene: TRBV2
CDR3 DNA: TGTGCCAGCGGAGTGGCAGATACGCAGTATTTT
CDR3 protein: CASGVADTQYF

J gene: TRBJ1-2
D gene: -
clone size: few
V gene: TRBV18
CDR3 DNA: TGTGCCAGCTCACCCGCGGACAGAAACTATGGCTACACCTTC
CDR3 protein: CASSPADRNYGYTF

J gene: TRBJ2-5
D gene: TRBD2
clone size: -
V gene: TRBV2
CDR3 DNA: TGTGCACTCAGAGAAGCGGGGACTAGCAGAGTTTACCAAGAGACCCAGTACTTC
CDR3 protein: CALREAGTSRVYQETQYF

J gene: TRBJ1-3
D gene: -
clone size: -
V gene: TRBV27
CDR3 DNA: TGTGCCAGCAAAGCCTTCTCTGGAAACACCATATATTTT
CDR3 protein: CASKAFSGNTIYF

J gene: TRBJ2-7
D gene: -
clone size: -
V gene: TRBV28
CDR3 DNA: TGTGCCAGCAGTTTATTGGGACAAGACAATTACGAGCAGTACTTC
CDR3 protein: CASSLLGQDNYEQYF

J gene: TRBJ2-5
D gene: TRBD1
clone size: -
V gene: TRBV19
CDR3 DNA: TGTGCCAGTAGTATGACTTGGGACAGGGGAGAGACCCAGTACTTC
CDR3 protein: CASSMTWDRGETQYF

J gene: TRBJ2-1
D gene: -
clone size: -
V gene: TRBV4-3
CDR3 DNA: TGCGCCAGCAGCTCCCAATTCCGGCAGGGCAGCAATGAGCAGTTCTTC
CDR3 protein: CASSSQFRQGSNEQFF

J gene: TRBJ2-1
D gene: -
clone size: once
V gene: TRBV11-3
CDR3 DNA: TGTGCCAGCAGCTTATCTGGGGGCTCTTACAATGAGCAGTTCTTC
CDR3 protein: CASSLSGGSYNEQFF

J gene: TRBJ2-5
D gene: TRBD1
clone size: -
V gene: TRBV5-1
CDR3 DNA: TGCGCCAGCAGCTCCCGTCTCGGACAGGCGGGCCAAGAGACCCAGTACTTC
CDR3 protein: CASSSRLGQAGQETQYF

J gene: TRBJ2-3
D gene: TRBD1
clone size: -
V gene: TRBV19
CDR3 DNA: TGTGCTCCAGGGGGACAGGGCACAGATACGCAGTATTTT
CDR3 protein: CAPGGQGTDTQYF

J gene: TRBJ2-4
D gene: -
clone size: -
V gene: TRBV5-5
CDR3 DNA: TGTGCCAGCAGCCAATCAGGCGCAGGAGCGAACATTCAGTACTTC
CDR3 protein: CASSQSGAGANIQYF

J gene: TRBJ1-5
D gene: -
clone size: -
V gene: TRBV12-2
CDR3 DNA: TGTGCAAGTCGCTTAGCGCGTTATCGACACGCGGGTCAGCCCCAGCATTTT
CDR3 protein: CASRLARYRHAGQPQHF

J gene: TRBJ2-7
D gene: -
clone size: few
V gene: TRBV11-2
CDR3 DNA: TGTGCCAGCAGCTCCTCCTCCTACGAGCAGTACTTC
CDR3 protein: CASSSSSYEQYF

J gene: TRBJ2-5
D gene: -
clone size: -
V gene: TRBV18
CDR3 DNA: TGTGCCAGCTCACCAGGGACGGCCCAAGAGACCCAGTACTTC
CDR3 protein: CASSPGTAQETQYF

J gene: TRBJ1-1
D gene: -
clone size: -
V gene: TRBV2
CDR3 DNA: TGTGCCAGCAGACGGACCGATTACCTTGAAGCTTTCTTT
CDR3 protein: CASRRTDYLEAFF

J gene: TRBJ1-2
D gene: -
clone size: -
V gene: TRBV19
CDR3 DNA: TGTGCCAGCTCGCTTCGGGACTATGGCTACACCTTC
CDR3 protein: CASSLRDYGYTF

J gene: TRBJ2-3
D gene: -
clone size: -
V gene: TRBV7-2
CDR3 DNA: TGTGCCAGCAGCTTCCCCGCTGGGGGAAAGAGCACAGATACGCAGTATTTT
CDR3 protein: CASSFPAGGKSTDTQYF

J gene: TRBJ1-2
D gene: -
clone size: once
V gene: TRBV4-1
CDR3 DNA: TGCGCCAGCAGCCAAGTCTTTAGGTCTAACTATGGCTACACCTTC
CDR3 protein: CASSQVFRSNYGYTF

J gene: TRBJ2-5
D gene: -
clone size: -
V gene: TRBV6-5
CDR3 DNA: TGTGCCAGCAGTTATGGTTTGGGGGGCTCCCAAGAGACCCAGTACTTC
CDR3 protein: CASSYGLGGSQETQYF

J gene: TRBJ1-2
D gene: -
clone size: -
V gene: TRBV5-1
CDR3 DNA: TGCGCCAGCAGCTTGTTAGATGGAGGGGGAATCTATGGCTACACCTTC
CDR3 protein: CASSLLDGGGIYGYTF

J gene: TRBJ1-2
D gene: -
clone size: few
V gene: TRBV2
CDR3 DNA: TGTGCCAGCAGTGAAGAGGGCGGCTATGGCTACACCTTC
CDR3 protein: CASSEEGGYGYTF

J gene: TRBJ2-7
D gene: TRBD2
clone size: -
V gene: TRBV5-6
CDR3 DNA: TGTGCCAGCAGCCTTTGGACTAGCGAGCAGTACTTC
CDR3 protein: CASSLWTSEQYF

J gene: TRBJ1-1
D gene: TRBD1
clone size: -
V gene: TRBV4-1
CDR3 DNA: TGCGCCAGCAGCCTACAGGGGGGTTACACTGAAGCTTTCTTT
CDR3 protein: CASSLQGGYTEAFF

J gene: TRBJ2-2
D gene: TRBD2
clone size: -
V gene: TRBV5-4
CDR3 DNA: TGTGCCAGCAGCTCGCCGGGACTAGCTATGACCGGGGAGCTGTTTTTT
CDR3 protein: CASSSPGLAMTGELFF

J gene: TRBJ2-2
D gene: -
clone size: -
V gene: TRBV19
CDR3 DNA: TGTGCCAGTAGTATTTCTCTTAGCAGCGGGGAGCTGTTTTTT
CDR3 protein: CASSISLSSGELFF

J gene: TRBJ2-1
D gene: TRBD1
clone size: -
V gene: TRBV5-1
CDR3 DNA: TGCGCCAGCAGACTAGGACAGGGCTCTTCCAATGAGCAGTTCTTC
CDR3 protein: CASRLGQGSSNEQFF

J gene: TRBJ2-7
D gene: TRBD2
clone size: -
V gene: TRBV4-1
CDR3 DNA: TGCGCCAGCAGCCATAGTAGCGCTAGCGGGAGTATGGGAGAGCAGTACTTC
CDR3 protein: CASSHSSASGSMGEQYF

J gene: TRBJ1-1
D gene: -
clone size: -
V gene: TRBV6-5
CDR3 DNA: TGTGCCAGCAGACCACCCCAGGGGCTGGCTGAAGCTTTCTTT
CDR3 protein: CASRPPQGLAEAFF

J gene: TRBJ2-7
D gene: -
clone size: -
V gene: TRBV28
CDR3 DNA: TGTGCCAGCAGTTCAACCCTAGAGAAAACCTACGAGCAGTACTTC
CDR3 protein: CASSSTLEKTYEQYF

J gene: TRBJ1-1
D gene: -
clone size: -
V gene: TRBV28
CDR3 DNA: TGTGCCAGCAGTTTACCAGCAGGGCTGGTCACTGAAGCTTTCTTT
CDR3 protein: CASSLPAGLVTEAFF

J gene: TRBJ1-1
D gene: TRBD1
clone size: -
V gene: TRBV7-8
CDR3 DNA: TGTGCCAGCAGCGCCCAGGGGGCATTAGCTGGGACTGAAGCTTTCTTT
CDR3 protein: CASSAQGALAGTEAFF

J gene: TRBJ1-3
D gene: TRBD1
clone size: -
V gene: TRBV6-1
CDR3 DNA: TGTGCCAGCAGTGAAGCGGCCGGGACAGGGAGTTGGAACACCATATATTTT
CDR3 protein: CASSEAAGTGSWNTIYF

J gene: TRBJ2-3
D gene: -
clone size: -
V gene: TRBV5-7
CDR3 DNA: TGTGCCAGCAGAGAGCAAGGATGGGGCACAGATACGCAGTATTTT
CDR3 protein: CASREQGWGTDTQYF

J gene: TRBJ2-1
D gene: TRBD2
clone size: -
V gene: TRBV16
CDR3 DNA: TGTGCCAGCAGCCACTCCGGGACTACCAATGAGCAGTTCTTC
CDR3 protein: CASSHSGTTNEQFF

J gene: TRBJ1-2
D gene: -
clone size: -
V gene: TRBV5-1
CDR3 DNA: TGCGCCAGCAGCCCGTTGTCAGGGGTTAACTATGGCTACACCTTC
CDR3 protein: CASSPLSGVNYGYTF

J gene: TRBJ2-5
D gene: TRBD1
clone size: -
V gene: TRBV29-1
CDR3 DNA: TGCAGCGTCGGACAGGGGACAGAGACCCAGTACTTC
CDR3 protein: CSVGQGTETQYF

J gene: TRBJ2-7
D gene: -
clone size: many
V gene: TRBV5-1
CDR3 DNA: TGCGCCAGCAGCTTGGACGCGTACGAGCAGTACTTC
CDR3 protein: CASSLDAYEQYF

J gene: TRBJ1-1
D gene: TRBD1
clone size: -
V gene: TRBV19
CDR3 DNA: TGTGCCAGTAGCCAGGGACAGGTTAACACTGAAGCTTTCTTT
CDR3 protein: CASSQGQVNTEAFF